Each of the 32 T cell receptor beta chains below was sequenced from the same sample in a study of blood T cell repertoires in COVID-19. This table comes from immunoSEQ multiplex PCR, and its TCRdb copy is limited to in-frame clones, with some not included. The sample shows fewer than 350,000 clones, 90% of them seen only once. Sequenced material: PBMCs or T cells enriched from blood (not recorded which). The source is a woman aged 18-35 years with acute COVID-19.

Comment on this clone: Other DNA variants within this sample encode the same CDR3. This chain connects TRBV18 to TRBJ1-1; tentative D call: TRBD1 (5 bases). Looked up from germline, CDR1 is KGHSH and CDR2 is LQKENI. The CDR3 covers 14 residues. Deletions cut 3 bases from V and 1 base from J, with 9 bases between. The CDR3 DNA reads TGTGCCAGCTCACCCCGGGGGGAGAACACTGAAGCTTTCTTT. Translation: CASSPRGENTEAFF.

V gene TRBV5-1 combines with J gene TRBJ1-4; perhaps TRBD1 as D (5 bases). CDR3 length equals 15 residues. V lost 0 bases, J lost 3 bases, and 9 bases lay in between. Germline values: CDR1 SGHRS, CDR2 YFSETQ. The CDR3 sequence: CASSLERGANEKLFF. The CDR3 DNA is TGCGCCAGCAGCTTGGAGCGGGGGGCTAATGAAAAACTGTTTTTT.

This clone was detected once. V is TRBV5-1 and J is TRBJ1-2; D uncertain. The V gene lost 0 bases and the J gene lost 4 bases, with 25 bases spanning the gap. Per the germline V gene, CDR1 is SGHRS and CDR2 is YFSETQ. The CDR3 totals 19 residues. The CDR3 protein is CASSLGLGLEGTLLYGYTF. The CDR3 coding sequence is TGCGCCAGCAGCTTGGGTTTAGGTTTGGAGGGTACGTTGCTCTATGGCTACACCTTC.

The CDR3: CATSAAVSTEAFF. The CDR3, as DNA: TGTGCCACCAGTGCCGCGGTGAGCACTGAAGCTTTCTTT. V and J are TRBV15 and TRBJ1-1; D call uncertain. Between the trimmed V and J ends, which lost 6 bases and 4 bases, there was a span of 12 bases. The CDR3 length is 13 residues. The V gene's germline CDR1 is LNHNV and CDR2 YYDKDF (reference sequence).

V usage is TRBV15 and J usage is TRBJ2-2, with 8 bases fitting TRBD2. The ends lost 5 bases at V and 5 bases at J; junction bases unmatched: 7. Looked up from germline, CDR1 is LNHNV and CDR2 is YYDKDF (reference sequence). The CDR3 spans 15 residues. Here the CDR3 reads CATSPTSGGTGELFF. Here the CDR3 DNA reads TGTGCCACCAGCCCAACTAGCGGAGGGACCGGGGAGCTGTTTTTT.

J is TRBJ2-2 and V is TRBV28, with 10 nucleotides matching TRBD2. The CDR3 runs 16 residues. Germline V lookup: CDR1 MDHEN, CDR2 SYDVKM. V was clipped by 3 bases and J by 3 bases; unmatched bases: 4. As DNA, the CDR3 is TGTGCCAGCAGTTTCGCAGCGGGAGGGTACACCGGGGAGCTGTTTTTT. Protein sequence: CASSFAAGGYTGELFF.

The gene calls are TRBV7-2 and TRBJ2-3; D is unclear. There are 13 residues in the CDR3. Germline V gives CDR1 SGHTA, CDR2 FQGNSA. V was shortened by 4 bases and J by 0 bases, with 5 bases between the two germline ends. CDR3 region: CASSSLSTDTQYF. CDR3 sequence (DNA): TGTGCCAGCAGCTCACTGAGCACAGATACGCAGTATTTT.

The chain joins TRBV3-1 (or the pseudogene TRBV3-2) to TRBJ2-4; D is ambiguous. Germline CDR1 is LGHDT and CDR2 is YNNKEL (reference sequence). CDR3 size: 11 residues. Trimming left V 1 base short and J 9 bases short, with 4 bases between. CDR3 bases: TGTGCCAGCAGCCAAGGCGGCATTCAGTACTTC. Residues: CASSQGGIQYF.

This rearrangement joins TRBV4-3 to TRBJ1-4; D ambiguous. The CDR3 consists of 16 residues. V was cut by 4 bases and J by 2 bases, with 14 bases left in between. CDR1 and CDR2 (germline): LGHNA, YSLEER. The CDR3 DNA reads as TGCGCCAGCAGCCGGGCAGGCCCTGCGACTAATGAAAAACTGTTTTTT. Translated, it gives CASSRAGPATNEKLFF.

The gene calls are TRBV19 and TRBJ2-7; 14 nucleotides align to TRBD2. The germline gives CDR1 LNHDA, CDR2 SQIVND (reference sequence). There are 15 residues in the CDR3. Trimming removed 5 bases from V and 4 bases from J; junction bases left unmatched: 4. The DNA of the CDR3 is TGTGCCAGTAGTGCCAGACTAGCGGGAGGGTACGAGCAGTACTTC. It is translated as CASSARLAGGYEQYF.

This chain connects TRBV28 to TRBJ2-4; TRBD2 matches at 9 bases. V was clipped by 4 bases and J by 2 bases; unmatched bases: 15. Germline CDR1 MDHEN, CDR2 SYDVKM. This CDR3 is built from 19 residues. CDR3: CASSSGTSRRLGTKNIQYF. The CDR3 DNA is TGTGCCAGCAGTTCAGGGACTAGCAGACGCTTAGGGACCAAAAACATTCAGTACTTC.

The chain carries TRBV9 and TRBJ1-1; 9 nucleotides agree with TRBD1. V shed 3 bases and J 5 bases; nucleotides not matched to a gene: 2. The germline CDR1 and CDR2 sequences are SGDLS and YYNGEE. The CDR3 spans 13 residues. CDR3 region: CASSAGQGTEAFF. CDR3 sequence (DNA): TGTGCCAGCAGCGCCGGACAGGGGACTGAAGCTTTCTTT.

The chain recombines TRBV4-3 with TRBJ1-2, with D unclear. This CDR3 spans 15 amino acids. Germline CDR1 reads LGHNA; CDR2 reads YSLEER. V lost 1 base and J lost 0, with 9 bases in between. CDR3 coding DNA: TGCGCCAGCAGCCAAGCGGGAAGCGCTAACTATGGCTACACCTTC. It encodes CASSQAGSANYGYTF.

This chain joins TRBV30 and TRBJ2-7; D ambiguous. Germline lookup yields CDR1 GTSNPN and CDR2 SVGIG (reference sequence). The CDR3 loop spans 15 amino acids. Trimming stripped 3 bases from V and 1 base from J, with 16 bases between. The CDR3 reads CAWRAQSARSYEQYF. CDR3 bases: TGTGCCTGGAGGGCCCAGTCTGCGAGGTCCTACGAGCAGTACTTC.

Of note for this clone: Different DNA sequences within this sample yield the same CDR3. V usage is TRBV30 and J usage is TRBJ1-5, with D possibly being TRBD1 (5 bases). The CDR3 is 13 residues long. Trimming took 2 bases from V and 2 from J, leaving 7 bases between them. The germline V gene encodes CDR1 GTSNPN and CDR2 SVGIG (reference sequence). This CDR3 reads CAWSLGGNQPQHF. The CDR3 bases are TGTGCCTGGAGTTTAGGGGGCAATCAGCCCCAGCATTTT. The whole variable domain, remainder taken from reference TRBV30 and TRBJ1-5, is SQTIHQWPATLVQPVGSPLSLECTVEGTSNPNLYWYRQAAGRGLQLLFYSVGIGQISSEVPQNLSASRPQDRQFILSSKKLLLSDSGFYLCAWSLGGNQPQHFGDGTRLSIL.

The V call is TRBV5-1, the J call TRBJ2-1; perhaps TRBD2 as D (6 bases). Germline-derived CDR1 and CDR2 are SGHRS and YFSETQ. The V end was cut by 0 bases, the J end by 7 bases, with 14 bases between. CDR3 length: 15 amino acids. The CDR3 DNA follows: TGCGCCAGCAGCTTGGAATCTAGCGTCATGAATGAGCAGTTCTTC. Amino acid sequence: CASSLESSVMNEQFF.

The J gene is TRBJ2-7, the V gene TRBV5-6; tentative D call: TRBD2 (6 bases). Between the trimmed V and J ends, which lost 2 bases and 3 bases, there was a span of 18 bases. The V gene's germline CDR1 is SGHDT and CDR2 YYEEEE. This CDR3 spans 16 amino acids. CDR3 region: CASSFSVGGDLYEQYF. The CDR3 DNA follows: TGTGCCAGCAGCTTCTCCGTGGGGGGAGACCTCTACGAGCAGTACTTC.

The chain carries TRBV5-1 and TRBJ2-5, with TRBD1 identical over 7 bases. Trimming took 0 bases from V and 1 from J; bases not matched to a gene: 6. CDR3 length: 16 residues. Germline V gene lookup returns CDR1 SGHRS and CDR2 YFSETQ. The CDR3 protein is CASSLAQGQSQETQYF. The CDR3 nucleotides read TGCGCCAGCAGCTTGGCTCAGGGACAGAGCCAAGAGACCCAGTACTTC.

V gene TRBV18 combines with J gene TRBJ2-2; D perhaps matches TRBD1 (5 bases). The V gene's germline CDR1 is KGHSH and CDR2 LQKENI. V was clipped by 3 bases and J by 6 bases, with 11 bases between them. The CDR3 is 14 amino acids. The CDR3 DNA sequence: TGTGCCAGCTCACCCGATCAGGGCCCCGGGGAGCTGTTTTTT. This translates into CASSPDQGPGELFF.

The rearrangement uses TRBV7-3 and TRBJ2-5; 7 bases are a match to TRBD2. The V and J ends lost 2 bases and 4 bases, in that order; junction bases with no gene match: 7. The CDR3 runs 15 residues. Germline-derived CDR1 and CDR2 are SGHTA and FQGTGA. CDR3 coding DNA: TGTGCCAGCAGCTTAGGGCTAGCGGAAAGAGAGACCCAGTACTTC. Its protein is CASSLGLAERETQYF.

The chain has TRBV6-5 and TRBJ2-3; D may be TRBD2 (5 bases). The CDR3 loop spans 13 amino acids. Germline CDR1 is MNHEY and CDR2 is SVGAGI. V was pared by 3 bases and J by 3 bases, with 7 bases between. The CDR3 DNA follows: TGTGCCAGCAGTTATTGGGAGACAGATACGCAGTATTTT. It translates to CASSYWETDTQYF.

V is TRBV28 and J is TRBJ1-6; D is possibly TRBD1 (6 bases). CDR3 size: 19 residues. Trimming shortened V by 8 bases and J by 0 bases, and 23 bases separated the two germline ends. Germline V gives CDR1 MDHEN, CDR2 SYDVKM. CDR3 region: CASGLQGIRKSSYNSPLHF. CDR3 coding DNA: TGTGCCAGCGGCTTACAGGGTATTAGGAAAAGCTCCTATAATTCACCCCTCCACTTT. Based on the CDR3 plus reference TRBV28 and TRBJ1-6, the full variable domain is DVKVTQSSRYLVKRTGEKVFLECVQDMDHENMFWYRQDPGLGLRLIYFSYDVKMKEKGDIPEGYSVSREKKERFSLILESASTNQTSMYLCASGLQGIRKSSYNSPLHFGNGTRLTVT.

J is TRBJ2-7 and V is TRBV7-2, with 13 bases aligning to TRBD2. Germline V CDR1 and CDR2: SGHTA, FQGNSA. V dropped 4 bases and J dropped 2; count of bases not matched to a gene: 2. The CDR3 totals 15 residues. CDR3 in DNA: TGTGCCAGCAGCTACGGACTAGCGGGAGCCTACGAGCAGTACTTC. This codes for CASSYGLAGAYEQYF.

This clone was recorded a few times. This rearrangement joins TRBV6-2 or TRBV6-3 to TRBJ1-2, with a possible D match to TRBD1 (6 bases). The germline V gene encodes CDR1 MNHEY and CDR2 SVGEGT. This CDR3 has 13 amino acids. The germline V and J ends were trimmed by 2 bases and 8 bases, with 12 bases remaining between them. The CDR3 protein is CASSYRDRSGYTF. DNA for the CDR3: TGTGCCAGCAGTTACCGAGACAGGTCCGGCTACACCTTC.

The chain combines TRBV7-9 with TRBJ1-4; TRBD1 matches 8 bases. The CDR3 runs to 15 residues. J lost 7 bases, V lost 3 bases, and 7 bases had no gene match. Germline CDR1 and CDR2: SEHNR and FQNEAQ (reference sequence). CDR3 DNA: TGTGCCAGCAGCTTGACCGGGACAGGTCGTGAAAAACTGTTTTTT. Its protein product is CASSLTGTGREKLFF.

J is TRBJ1-1 and V is TRBV3-1 (or the pseudogene TRBV3-2); tentatively, D is TRBD1 (5 bases). The V gene lost 4 bases and the J gene lost 3 bases, with 9 bases spanning the gap. The CDR3 length is 13 residues. Germline CDR1 and CDR2: LGHDT and YNNKEL (reference sequence). Here the CDR3 reads CASSRGHDTEAFF. The CDR3 region has the DNA TGTGCCAGCAGCCGGGGCCATGACACTGAAGCTTTCTTT.

The gene calls are TRBV3-1 (or the pseudogene TRBV3-2) and TRBJ2-7; TRBD2 aligns across 12 bases. V dropped 3 bases and J dropped 4; count of bases not matched to a gene: 4. The CDR3 length is 15 residues. Germline assignment: CDR1 LGHDT and CDR2 YNNKEL (reference sequence). This chain's CDR3 is CASSQGLAGLYEQYF. Here the CDR3 DNA reads TGTGCCAGCAGCCAGGGACTAGCGGGTCTTTACGAGCAGTACTTC.

The chain is built from TRBV27 and TRBJ1-1, with 8 positions matching TRBD1. After removal of 5 bases from V and 4 bases from J, the junction contained 9 bases not matched to a gene. In germline, CDR1 is MNHEY, CDR2 SMNVEV (reference sequence). This CDR3 spans 15 amino acids. The CDR3 sequence is CASSTRTGPGTEAFF. The CDR3 bases are TGTGCCAGCAGTACCCGGACAGGGCCGGGCACTGAAGCTTTCTTT.

The chain couples TRBV30 to TRBJ2-2, with TRBD2 matching 10 bases. Germline assignment: CDR1 GTSNPN and CDR2 SVGIG (reference sequence). The V segment lost 5 bases and the J segment 3 bases; nucleotides outside the gene matches: 6. This CDR3 is built from 15 residues. DNA of the CDR3: TGTGCCTGGCTAAGCGGGAGGGCCTACACCGGGGAGCTGTTTTTT. Encoded protein: CAWLSGRAYTGELFF.

DNA of the CDR3: TGTGCCAGCAGCCCCCAGGGGCAGAGCACAGATACGCAGTATTTT. Translated, it gives CASSPQGQSTDTQYF. The V call is TRBV4-2, the J call TRBJ2-3, with a tentative D call TRBD1 (6 bases). The V end was cut by 4 bases, the J end by 0 bases, with 11 bases between. Germline-derived CDR1 and CDR2 are LGHNA and YNFKEQ. The CDR3 runs 15 residues.

V usage is TRBV11-2 and J usage is TRBJ1-6, with 8 positions matching TRBD1. From germline, CDR1 is SGHAT and CDR2 FQNNGV. This CDR3 has 16 amino acids. V was pared by 5 bases and J by 4 bases, with 7 bases of the junction left unmatched. CDR3 loop: CASSRSGTGYNSPLHF. The CDR3 DNA sequence: TGTGCCAGCAGCAGGTCCGGGACAGGATATAATTCACCCCTCCACTTT.

The CDR3 here is CATSTDGAALRGNEQFF. The CDR3 DNA reads as TGTGCCACCAGCACCGACGGTGCGGCACTCCGGGGCAATGAGCAGTTCTTC. The V and J genes are TRBV15 and TRBJ2-1; the D gene is possibly TRBD2 (5 bases). This CDR3 has 17 residues. Trimming took 4 bases from V and 6 from J, leaving 22 bases between them. The germline CDR1 and CDR2 sequences are LNHNV and YYDKDF (reference sequence).